Sequencing of this T cell receptor (beta chain) was carried out in a study of beta chain features in type 1 diabetes. V lost 5 bases and J lost 5; bases outside the gene matches: 13. The CDR3 is 16 residues long. Germline lookup yields CDR1 SEHNR and CDR2 FQNEAQ (reference sequence). Naive, central memory, regulatory and stem cell-like memory cells within the CD4+ compartment were sorted using CD45RO/CCR7/CD25/CD127/CD95/CD27. The sequenced template was cDNA made from the entire isolated RNA. An average about 3.8 million reads came from naive, central memory and regulatory T cell samples. Method: immunoSEQ multiplex PCR; TCRdb's copy keeps in-frame clones and lacks some. The sample consists of about 220,000 clones, approximately 11% of them appearing once.

The receptor's source is a man younger than 30 in good health. Source material: central memory CD4+ T cells from blood. V gene TRBV7-9 combines with J gene TRBJ2-7; 9 bases map to TRBD1. For the CDR3, the DNA is TGTGCCAGCAGCCGTAGACCGGGACAGGGTAGCGACGAGCAGTACTTC. This translates into CASSRRPGQGSDEQYF.